These 19 T cell receptor beta chains share one sample of origin, sequenced in a study of cytomegalovirus exposure and HLA in healthy donors. This PCR relied on a set of 60 Vbeta primers and 13 Jbeta primers. Here immunoSEQ multiplex PCR was the method, and the copy in TCRdb shows in-frame clones only, minus some. In the table there are tens of thousands of clones, 60% to 75% of which are singletons. The material sequenced was PBMCs. These TCRs come from a woman aged 50 to 65 in good health and CMV-seronegative.

The gene calls are TRBV29-1 and TRBJ2-1, with D maybe TRBD2 (6 bases). The CDR3 consists of 10 residues. V gave up 7 bases and J gave up 15 bases, with 16 bases separating them. The germline V gene has CDR1 SQVTM and CDR2 ANQGSEA. CDR3 coding DNA: TGCAGCGCTGGGAGGCAGAAGGCGTTCTTC. Translation: CSAGRQKAFF.

The genes are TRBV7-2 and TRBJ2-7; maybe TRBD1 (5 bases). The CDR3 has 12 residues. CDR1 and CDR2 from the germline V gene are SGHTA and FQGNSA. Trimming took off 5 bases at V and 1 base at J, with 6 bases between the two ends. CDR3 sequence reads: CASSGASYEQYF. In DNA, the CDR3 is TGTGCCAGCAGCGGGGCTTCCTACGAGCAGTACTTC.

The gene calls are TRBV6-1 and TRBJ2-7; 7 bases line up with TRBD2. The V segment lost 1 base and the J segment 4 bases; nucleotides outside the gene matches: 4. The CDR3 totals 14 residues. Germline assignment: CDR1 MNHNS and CDR2 SASEGT. The CDR3 DNA follows: TGTGCCAGCAGTGAAGGCGGGGGTTCTTACGAGCAGTACTTC. The encoded protein is CASSEGGGSYEQYF.

This clone occurred once. The J gene is TRBJ2-7, the V gene TRBV6-4; 7 positions match TRBD1. Trimming at V came to 4 bases and at J to 2 bases, leaving 11 bases not matched to a gene. The CDR3 contains 16 residues. Germline V CDR1 and CDR2: MRHNA, SNTAGT. The DNA of the CDR3 is TGTGCCAGCAGTGGCGGTCGGGACAGAAATGCCTACGAGCAGTACTTC. Translation gives CASSGGRDRNAYEQYF.

The table lists this clone with a few counts. V and J are TRBV6-5 and TRBJ2-1, with a weak D call TRBD2 (6 bases). Between the trimmed V and J ends, which lost 5 bases and 7 bases, there was a span of 12 bases. Germline values: CDR1 MNHEY, CDR2 SVGAGI. The CDR3 spans 13 residues. The CDR3 is CASSGGFKNEQFF. The CDR3 DNA reads TGTGCCAGCAGTGGGGGGTTTAAGAATGAGCAGTTCTTC.

This clone was detected a few times. The V gene is TRBV27, the J gene TRBJ1-2; D is uncertain. CDR1 is MNHEY, CDR2 SMNVEV, per germline (reference sequence). V was pared by 0 bases and J by 4 bases, with 6 bases between. This CDR3 spans 13 amino acids. CDR3 coding DNA: TGTGCCAGCAGTTTATCTGGCCTCTATGGCTACACCTTC. Protein: CASSLSGLYGYTF.

The J gene is TRBJ1-2, the V gene TRBV5-1; possibly TRBD1 for D (5 bases). The germline V and J ends were trimmed by 2 bases and 6 bases, with 8 bases remaining between them. Germline CDR1 and CDR2: SGHRS and YFSETQ. The CDR3 has 12 residues. The CDR3: CASSFQGDGYTF. As DNA, the CDR3 is TGCGCCAGCAGCTTCCAAGGGGATGGCTACACCTTC.

The V gene is TRBV5-8, the J gene TRBJ1-1, with D possibly being TRBD1 (6 bases). CDR1 SGHTS and CDR2 YDEGEE come from the germline V gene. The V gene lost 4 bases and the J gene lost 4 bases, with 17 bases spanning the gap. This CDR3 has 15 residues. Written as DNA, the CDR3 is TGTGCCAGCAGCGTTCTGGGGGGGGGCGTCACTGAAGCTTTCTTT. It yields the protein CASSVLGGGVTEAFF.

The genes are TRBV19 and TRBJ1-1; D is perhaps TRBD1 (5 bases). Trimming pared 4 bases from V and 5 bases from J, leaving 11 bases between. The CDR3 sequence is 13 residues long. CDR1 is LNHDA, CDR2 SQIVND, per germline (reference sequence). In DNA form, the CDR3 reads TGTGCCAGTAGTACTGGACGGGGGACTGAAGCTTTCTTT. Its protein product is CASSTGRGTEAFF.

This chain links TRBV29-1 with TRBJ2-5; the match to TRBD1 covers 8 bases. This CDR3 contains 15 residues. The V segment lost 6 bases and the J segment 4 bases; nucleotides outside the gene matches: 13. Germline CDR1 and CDR2: SQVTM and ANQGSEA. The CDR3 bases are TGCAGCGTCTCTTTACCCCGGACAGGGATAGAGACCCAGTACTTC. It codes for CSVSLPRTGIETQYF.

This chain connects TRBV30 to TRBJ2-7; D is uncertain. Trimming removed 2 bases from V and 1 base from J, with 9 bases in between. The CDR3 totals 13 residues. Germline CDR1 and CDR2: GTSNPN and SVGIG (reference sequence). The CDR3, as DNA: TGTGCCTGGAGTCCAGACACGTCCTACGAGCAGTACTTC. The encoded protein is CAWSPDTSYEQYF.

This rearrangement joins TRBV5-1 to TRBJ1-1; the D is unclear. This CDR3 has 12 residues. V was trimmed by 1 base and J by 4 bases, leaving 5 bases between them. Per germline, CDR1 SGHRS and CDR2 YFSETQ. The CDR3: CASSLSSTEAFF. The CDR3 DNA is TGCGCCAGCAGCTTGTCCTCCACTGAAGCTTTCTTT.

The chain carries TRBV18 and TRBJ2-7, with 8 bases fitting TRBD2. V lost 1 base and J lost 2; bases outside the gene matches: 7. This CDR3 comprises 16 residues. Looked up from germline, CDR1 is KGHSH and CDR2 is LQKENI. The CDR3 here is CASSPRGAGAAYEQYF. CDR3 nucleotides: TGTGCCAGCTCACCACGAGGAGCGGGGGCCGCCTACGAGCAGTACTTC.

CDR3 nucleotide sequence: TGTGCCACCGGGACTAGCGGGAGAATATTCCTACCGGGGGAGCAGTACTTC. Residues: CATGTSGRIFLPGEQYF. The chain is built from TRBV15 and TRBJ2-7; 14 nucleotides match TRBD2. This CDR3 is built from 17 residues. The germline CDR1 and CDR2 sequences are LNHNV and YYDKDF (reference sequence). Trimming cost V 8 bases and J 7 bases; bases outside gene matches: 16.

This clone was recorded a few times. CDR3 in DNA: TGTGCCAGCAGCTTACCGAGGGTGAATCAGCCCCAGCATTTT. This encodes CASSLPRVNQPQHF. J is TRBJ1-5 and V is TRBV7-8; D uncertain. The V gene's germline CDR1 is SGHVS and CDR2 FQNEAQ. This CDR3 comprises 14 residues. Trimming removed 2 bases from V and 4 bases from J, with 9 bases in between. Full variable domain (remainder filled in from reference TRBV7-8 and TRBJ1-5): GAGVSQSPRYKVAKRGQDVALRCDPISGHVSLFWYQQALGQGPEFLTYFQNEAQLDKSGLPSDRFFAERPEGSVSTLKIQRTQQEDSAVYLCASSLPRVNQPQHFGDGTRLSIL.

The J gene is TRBJ2-7, the V gene TRBV6-5, with D perhaps matching TRBD2 (5 bases). The germline gives CDR1 MNHEY, CDR2 SVGAGI. With 4 bases removed from V and 3 bases from J, the gap between germline ends came to 13 bases. CDR3 size: 14 residues. The CDR3 is CASSSHPAGYEQYF. The DNA for the CDR3 is TGTGCCAGCAGTTCACACCCGGCGGGCTACGAGCAGTACTTC.

CDR3 loop: CASRRGLAGDTQYF. The CDR3 coding sequence is TGTGCCAGCAGAAGAGGACTAGCGGGGGATACGCAGTATTTT. The chain has TRBV6-5 and TRBJ2-3, with TRBD2 identical over 12 bases. The CDR3 is 14 residues long. CDR1 and CDR2 from the germline V gene are MNHEY and SVGAGI. The V segment lost 6 bases and the J segment 6 bases; nucleotides outside the gene matches: 4.

V usage is TRBV2 and J usage is TRBJ2-5; no clear D gene. The CDR3 covers 15 residues. Germline lookup yields CDR1 SNHLY and CDR2 FYNNEI. Trimming removed 7 bases at V and 2 bases at J, with 17 bases between. CDR3 amino acids: CASNHRVIRQETQYF. The CDR3, as DNA: TGTGCCAGCAATCACCGGGTCATACGGCAAGAGACCCAGTACTTC.

This chain uses TRBV5-8 with TRBJ1-1, with 7 nucleotides matching TRBD1. After removal of 5 bases from V and 0 bases from J, the junction contained 10 bases not matched to a gene. The CDR3 extends over 16 amino acids. Germline CDR1 reads SGHTS; CDR2 reads YDEGEE. CDR3 protein: CASRAGTVLVNTEAFF. The CDR3 nucleotides are TGTGCCAGCAGGGCGGGGACAGTCCTGGTGAACACTGAAGCTTTCTTT.